This TCR beta chain appears in the sequencing data of a study of tumor T cells in aggressive B-cell lymphoma listed by TCRdb under 2017. Library creation used the immunoSEQ multiplex PCR assay. TCRdb's version of the immuneACCESS table is confined to in-frame rearrangements and falls short of the full clone set. An unresolved V gene accounts for under half of the shortfall where checked; the remainder is of unknown origin. For this sample the table gives around 8,400 clones, of which around 81% were detected only once. In total, the top ten clones hold 5.2% of the sample. This clone was seen only a few times. The specificity of this receptor is unknown. No base quality values were provided; no much bigger clone lies one nucleotide off. From its cysteine to its phenylalanine, the CDR3 spans 13 amino acids. Only the CDR3 region is kept as DNA, spanning 39 bases read in frame from base 1. Here V drops 3 bases and J drops 4 bases, and the junction holds 0 bases not matched to any gene. Reading the germline V gene (reference sequence) gives CDR1 LNHDA and CDR2 SQIVND.

The rearrangement joined TRBV19 to TRBJ2-1; TRBD1 lines up with 7 middle nucleotides. The receptor was isolated from an adult with diffuse large B cell lymphoma. What was sequenced was tumor tissue. The CDR3: CASSMGQYNEQFF. Read as DNA, the sequence is TGTGCCAGTAGTATGGGACAGTACAATGAGCAGTTCTTC.